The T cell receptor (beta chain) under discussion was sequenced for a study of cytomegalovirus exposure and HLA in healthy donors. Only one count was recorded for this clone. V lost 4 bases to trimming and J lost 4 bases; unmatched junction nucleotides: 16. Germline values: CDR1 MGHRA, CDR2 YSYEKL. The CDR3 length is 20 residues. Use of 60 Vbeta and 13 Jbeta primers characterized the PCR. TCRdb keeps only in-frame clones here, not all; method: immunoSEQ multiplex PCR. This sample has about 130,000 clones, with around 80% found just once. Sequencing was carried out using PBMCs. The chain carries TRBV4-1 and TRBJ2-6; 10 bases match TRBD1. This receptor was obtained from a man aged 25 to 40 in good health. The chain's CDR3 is CASSPPGGGQGSWGANVLTF. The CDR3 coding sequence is TGCGCCAGCAGCCCCCCCGGGGGGGGACAGGGGTCCTGGGGGGCCAACGTCCTGACTTTC.